Listed below are T cell receptor beta chains from one sample, sequenced in a study of T cell responses to AZD1222 COVID-19 vaccine. TCRdb's table, derived via immunoSEQ multiplex PCR, lists solely in-frame clones and lacks some. The sample shows about 120,000 clones, about 90% of them seen only once. The sample was peripheral blood, taken on day 0 of AZD1222 vaccination. Receptor source: an adult in good health. Each CDR3 is given with its conserved first and last residue. A D gene is named only where the DNA matches it firmly. Not all rows give a size; the values are once, few, many and, for expanded clones, a class.

d_call	v_call	clone_size	j_call	cdr3_nt	cdr3_aa
-	TRBV4-1	-	TRBJ2-3	TGCGCCAGCAGCCGGACCGGCACAGATACGCAGTATTTT	CASSRTGTDTQYF
-	TRBV24-1	-	TRBJ2-1	TGTGCCACCAGATCCGACTGGAATGAGCAGTTCTTC	CATRSDWNEQFF
-	TRBV4-3	-	TRBJ2-1	TGCGCCAGCAGCCAAGGTCACCCAAGTGGCTACAATGAGCAGTTCTTC	CASSQGHPSGYNEQFF
-	TRBV5-1	-	TRBJ2-7	TGCGCCAGCAGCCTGACAGAGGTGTACGAGCAGTACTTC	CASSLTEVYEQYF
-	TRBV9	-	TRBJ2-3	TGTGCCAGCAGCGTCTCGGGGGGCAAGACAGATACGCAGTATTTT	CASSVSGGKTDTQYF
-	TRBV29-1	-	TRBJ2-7	TGCAGCGCCCTGGGGGCAGGGTCCTACGAGCAGTACTTC	CSALGAGSYEQYF
-	TRBV28	-	TRBJ2-1	TGTGCCAGCAGTTTATACAATGAGCAGTTCTTC	CASSLYNEQFF
-	TRBV10-1	-	TRBJ1-5	TGCGCCAGCAGTGTCGGCAATCAGCCCCAGCATTTT	CASSVGNQPQHF
TRBD2	TRBV9	once	TRBJ2-1	TGTGCCAGCAGCGTGACCCGGGGGGACAATGAGCAGTTCTTC	CASSVTRGDNEQFF
-	TRBV2	-	TRBJ1-2	TGTGCCAGCAGTGAATGGGGGGGCAGCAGTGACCCTTTGGACTATGGCTACACCTTC	CASSEWGGSSDPLDYGYTF
TRBD2	TRBV3-1/TRBV3-2	-	TRBJ2-1	TGTGCCAGCAGCCAAGATCTCACGGGGGGGCTTTACAATGAGCAGTTCTTC	CASSQDLTGGLYNEQFF
-	TRBV5-1	-	TRBJ2-5	TGCGCCAGCCGGAATGAGACATTTTCGCAAGAGACCCAGTACTTC	CASRNETFSQETQYF
-	TRBV11-2	-	TRBJ1-5	TGTGCCAGCAGCCAGACGGGTCAGCCCCAGCATTTT	CASSQTGQPQHF
TRBD2	TRBV28	-	TRBJ2-1	TGTGCCAGCAGTTTAAAACTAGCGGGAGGCGCTGAGCAGTTCTTC	CASSLKLAGGAEQFF
-	TRBV6-5	-	TRBJ1-3	TGTGCCAGCAGATACGGACAGAACTCTGGAAACACCATATATTTT	CASRYGQNSGNTIYF
TRBD2	TRBV19	-	TRBJ2-1	TGTGCCAGTAGTATCATGACTAGCGGAGGGCTTAGCTCCTACAATGAGCAGTTCTTC	CASSIMTSGGLSSYNEQFF
TRBD1	TRBV4-1	-	TRBJ1-4	TGCGCCAGCAGCCCTGGACAGGCAACTAATGAAAAACTGTTTTTT	CASSPGQATNEKLFF
TRBD1	TRBV5-1	-	TRBJ2-1	TGCGCCAGCAGCTTGGACGTGACAGGGAACAATGAGCAGTTCTTC	CASSLDVTGNNEQFF
-	TRBV6-2/TRBV6-3	-	TRBJ2-1	TGTGCCAGCAGTCGTGCTGTGGGTTCCCTAACCAATGAGCAGTTCTTC	CASSRAVGSLTNEQFF
-	TRBV18	-	TRBJ1-1	TGTGCCAGCTCTCGGGAGACCATGAACACTGAAGCTTTCTTT	CASSRETMNTEAFF
-	TRBV9	-	TRBJ2-3	TGTGCCAGCAGCGTAGTGAGCGGGTTTGCCGGTACGCAGTATTTT	CASSVVSGFAGTQYF
TRBD1	TRBV6-5	few	TRBJ1-4	TGTGCCAGCAGCCGGACAGGCGGAGAAAAACTGTTTTTT	CASSRTGGEKLFF
-	TRBV27	-	TRBJ2-3	TGTGCCAGCAGTGTCATCCCGGAGAGAGCTACGCAGTATTTT	CASSVIPERATQYF
TRBD1	TRBV7-8	-	TRBJ2-7	TGTGCCAGCAGCTACGGACAGGGGAACGAGCAGTACTTC	CASSYGQGNEQYF
TRBD1	TRBV9	few	TRBJ1-1	TGTGCCAGCAATCGAGGGGGCGAGACTGAAGCTTTCTTT	CASNRGGETEAFF
-	TRBV20-1	-	TRBJ2-1	TGCAGTGCTAGGGACTACTTTGGGCAGTTCTTC	CSARDYFGQFF
-	TRBV3-1/TRBV3-2	once	TRBJ2-6	TGTGCCAGCAGCCCATCGACGGCTGGGGCCAACGTCCTGACTTTC	CASSPSTAGANVLTF
TRBD2	TRBV30	-	TRBJ2-1	TGTGCCTGGAGTTCCCCCGGGCTAGCGGGAGTCGGCTCCTACAATGAGCAGTTCTTC	CAWSSPGLAGVGSYNEQFF
-	TRBV29-1	-	TRBJ2-2	TGCAGCGTTCTCGTCCCCAGCAGGCCGAACACCGGGGAGCTGTTTTTT	CSVLVPSRPNTGELFF
-	TRBV6-2/TRBV6-3	-	TRBJ2-7	TGTGCCAGCAGTTACGAGGGGGTAGAGTCCTACGAGCAGTACTTC	CASSYEGVESYEQYF
-	TRBV5-1	-	TRBJ1-5	TGCGCCAGCAGCTTGGACGGACAGCTCAATCAGCCCCAGCATTTT	CASSLDGQLNQPQHF
-	TRBV18	-	TRBJ1-6	TGTGCCAGCTCCCACGGCGGGGGTAGGGGTTCACCCCTCCACTTT	CASSHGGGRGSPLHF
TRBD2	TRBV7-2	-	TRBJ2-3	TGTGCCAGCATTCAACCCTGGACTAGCGGGGATTTCACAGATACGCAGTATTTT	CASIQPWTSGDFTDTQYF
-	TRBV19	few	TRBJ1-2	TGTGCCAGTGCTCAGACAGAGAAGTACTATGGCTACACCTTC	CASAQTEKYYGYTF
-	TRBV4-1	-	TRBJ2-1	TGCGCCAGCAGCCAAGTTTCCGGGGTCCCCTACAATGAGCAGTTCTTC	CASSQVSGVPYNEQFF
TRBD2	TRBV6-2/TRBV6-3	few	TRBJ2-1	TGTGCCAGCAGTTACTCCCGACTAGCGGGAAGGGGTGAGAATGAGCAGTTCTTC	CASSYSRLAGRGENEQFF
-	TRBV28	-	TRBJ2-7	TGTGCCACCAACTCCGGGAAAACGAACGAGCAGTACTTC	CATNSGKTNEQYF
TRBD1	TRBV24-1	-	TRBJ2-7	TGTGCCACCAGTGACACGGGACAGCCGCGGATCGAGCAGTACTTC	CATSDTGQPRIEQYF
-	TRBV19	-	TRBJ1-4	TGTGCCAGTAGTACAAGGGACACCTACAATGAAAAACTGTTTTTT	CASSTRDTYNEKLFF
-	TRBV11-2	-	TRBJ2-3	TGTGCCAGCAGCTTAGAGGTCCTCACAGATACGCAGTATTTT	CASSLEVLTDTQYF
-	TRBV27	-	TRBJ1-6	TGTGCCAGCAGTTTAGACTCAGGGAGTTATTCACCCCTCCACTTT	CASSLDSGSYSPLHF
-	TRBV7-9	-	TRBJ1-1	TGTGCCAGCAGCCCAGGGGCAGATGAAGCTTTCTTT	CASSPGADEAFF
-	TRBV15	-	TRBJ1-2	TGTGCCACCAGCAGAGATCCTAAGGTAGATGGCTACACCTTC	CATSRDPKVDGYTF
-	TRBV5-1	-	TRBJ1-1	TGCGCCAGCAGCTTGACGGGGAGCCGGGCGTTGAGGACTGAAGCTTTCTTT	CASSLTGSRALRTEAFF